Presented here are 18 T cell receptor beta chains from one specimen sequenced in a study of OX40 agonist ivuxolimab in advanced cancers. TCRdb's copy holds only in-frame clones and misses some; the assay was immunoSEQ multiplex PCR. Of tens of thousands of clones listed, roughly 89% are singletons. The specimen was CD4+ or CD8+ T cells sorted from blood, collected in a trial of the OX40 agonist ivuxolimab. These receptors all stem from an adult with an advanced solid tumor such as melanoma, head and neck, liver or kidney cancer.

This chain links TRBV28 with TRBJ1-2, with TRBD1 as a possible D gene (6 bases). V was trimmed by 3 bases and J by 11 bases, leaving 22 bases between them. CDR3 length equals 15 residues. CDR1 and CDR2 from the germline V gene are MDHEN and SYDVKM. Here the CDR3 DNA reads TGTGCCAGCAGTTTGAGGGCAGCTACAGGGAAGGGGTACACCTTC. This sequence encodes CASSLRAATGKGYTF.

The chain is built from TRBV28 and TRBJ1-3; D unclear. This CDR3 has 16 amino acids. CDR1 and CDR2 from the germline V gene are MDHEN and SYDVKM. Deletions cut 6 bases from V and 0 bases from J, with 15 bases between. CDR3: CASRKTPKLSGNTIYF. CDR3 sequence (DNA): TGTGCCAGCAGAAAGACCCCGAAACTCTCTGGAAACACCATATATTTT.

The chain couples TRBV2 to TRBJ2-2, with D perhaps TRBD2 (6 bases). The germline V gene has CDR1 SNHLY and CDR2 FYNNEI. The V end was cut by 4 bases, the J end by 7 bases, with 10 bases between. The CDR3 is 13 residues long. CDR3 region: CASSVTRDGELFF. The CDR3 region has the DNA TGTGCCAGCAGTGTTACGCGGGACGGGGAGCTGTTTTTT.

The V and J genes are TRBV19 and TRBJ2-1, with 12 bases fitting TRBD2. CDR1 and CDR2 from the germline V gene are LNHDA and SQIVND (reference sequence). This CDR3 is built from 18 residues. The junction had 9 bases not matched to a gene; V was cut back by 6 bases and J by 0 bases. CDR3: CASSRTVTSGSSYNEQFF. The CDR3, as DNA: TGTGCCAGTAGCCGAACCGTGACTAGCGGGAGCTCCTACAATGAGCAGTTCTTC.

This clone came up once. The chain combines TRBV5-5 with TRBJ1-2; D is possibly TRBD1 (6 bases). The CDR3 runs 17 residues. Germline assignment: CDR1 SGHKS and CDR2 YYEKEE (reference sequence). Trimming left V 2 bases short and J 4 bases short, with 21 bases between. CDR3 DNA sequence: TGTGCCAGCAGCTTTCGTACGGTCAGGGGCGGAAGCTATGGCTACACCTTC. Translation gives CASSFRTVRGGSYGYTF.

The chain carries TRBV19 and TRBJ2-1, with D possibly being TRBD1 (5 bases). Trimming took off 3 bases at V and 7 bases at J, with 16 bases between the two ends. This CDR3 spans 15 amino acids. The germline gives CDR1 LNHDA, CDR2 SQIVND (reference sequence). CDR3 coding DNA: TGTGCCAGTAGTATCTTGGACACCCTAATGAATGAGCAGTTCTTC. As protein: CASSILDTLMNEQFF.

The rearrangement links TRBV7-9 to TRBJ1-3, with 8 bases identical to TRBD1. Germline CDR1 is SEHNR and CDR2 is FQNEAQ (reference sequence). The CDR3 is made up of 15 amino acids. Unmatched junction bases numbered 2, after V lost 4 bases and J lost 0 bases. CDR3 amino acids: CASSSDRGSGNTIYF. CDR3 DNA: TGTGCCAGCAGCTCAGACAGGGGCTCTGGAAACACCATATATTTT. The whole variable domain, filled in from reference TRBV7-9 and TRBJ1-3, reads DTGVSQNPRHKITKRGQNVTFRCDPISEHNRLYWYRQTLGQGPEFLTYFQNEAQLEKSRLLSDRFSAERPKGSFSTLEIQRTEQGDSAMYLCASSSDRGSGNTIYFGEGSWLTVV.

The table lists this clone with a count of one. This chain connects TRBV5-1 to TRBJ2-5, with TRBD2 identical over 12 bases. The CDR3 sequence is 15 residues long. J lost 2 bases, V lost 5 bases, and 4 bases had no gene match. Germline CDR1 SGHRS, CDR2 YFSETQ. In DNA, the CDR3 is TGCGCCAGCAGTGGGACTAGCGGGCCTCAAGAGACCCAGTACTTC. Amino acid sequence: CASSGTSGPQETQYF.

This chain uses TRBV19 with TRBJ1-1; a possible D gene is TRBD1 (6 bases). This CDR3 has 14 residues. The V end lost 1 base, the J end lost 6 bases, and 12 bases lay between the germline ends. CDR1 is LNHDA, CDR2 SQIVND, per germline (reference sequence). CDR3 amino acids: CASSIAGRGAEAFF. The DNA of the CDR3 is TGTGCCAGTAGTATAGCGGGCAGGGGCGCTGAAGCTTTCTTT.

The rearrangement uses TRBV6-5 and TRBJ1-1; no definite D call. This CDR3 region has 13 residues. The V end was cut by 2 bases, the J end by 1 base, with 5 bases between. CDR1 MNHEY and CDR2 SVGAGI come from the germline V gene. CDR3 sequence reads: CASSYGRNTEAFF. The CDR3 bases are TGTGCCAGCAGTTACGGTCGGAACACTGAAGCTTTCTTT.

A few counts support this clone. This chain joins TRBV7-8 and TRBJ2-3; D not resolved. The CDR3 totals 12 residues. V lost 11 bases, J lost 0 bases, and 9 bases lay in between. Per germline, CDR1 SGHVS and CDR2 FQNEAQ. The CDR3 sequence is CASGRSTDTQYF. CDR3 DNA: TGTGCCTCTGGACGGAGCACAGATACGCAGTATTTT.

This clone was seen more than once but under ten times. J is TRBJ1-2 and V is TRBV5-5, with D maybe TRBD1 (5 bases). The CDR3 is 13 residues long. V was trimmed by 0 bases and J by 8 bases, leaving 11 bases between them. Germline-derived CDR1 and CDR2 are SGHKS and YYEKEE (reference sequence). The chain's CDR3 is CASSLGGAGGYTF. The DNA of the CDR3 is TGTGCCAGCAGCTTGGGGGGCGCCGGGGGCTACACCTTC.

The chain couples TRBV30 to TRBJ2-3; D not certain. V lost 2 bases to trimming and J lost 0 bases, with 12 bases between them. The CDR3 has 15 amino acids. Looked up from germline, CDR1 is GTSNPN and CDR2 is SVGIG (reference sequence). CDR3 region: CAWSPPRTSTDTQYF. CDR3 bases: TGTGCCTGGAGTCCCCCCAGGACCAGCACAGATACGCAGTATTTT.

This rearrangement joins TRBV29-1 to TRBJ2-5, with 8 bases that match TRBD2. The CDR3 length is 14 residues. Per the germline V gene, CDR1 is SQVTM and CDR2 is ANQGSEA. V shed 5 bases, J shed 2 bases, and the junction held 7 bases outside the gene matches. CDR3 nucleotides: TGCAGCGTTCGTGGGGCGGGGGGACAAGAGACCCAGTACTTC. This translates into CSVRGAGGQETQYF.

This clone was detected only a few times. V and J are TRBV19 and TRBJ2-6; 7 nucleotides agree with TRBD2. Germline CDR1 and CDR2: LNHDA and SQIVND (reference sequence). J was trimmed by 0 bases and V by 5 bases; bases with no gene match: 7. This CDR3 region has 17 residues. DNA of the CDR3: TGTGCCAGTAGTGGAGTGGGAGGGCGCTCTGGGGCCAACGTCCTGACTTTC. Translation gives CASSGVGGRSGANVLTF.

In its sample, this clone was seen once. The chain combines TRBV2 with TRBJ1-6; TRBD1 is a possible D gene (6 bases). This CDR3 has 13 amino acids. CDR1 SNHLY and CDR2 FYNNEI come from the germline V gene. Trimming cost V 6 bases and J 10 bases, with 13 bases left between them. CDR3 coding DNA: TGTGCCAGCAGGGCAGGGGCTGGGTCACCCCTCCACTTT. The encoded protein is CASRAGAGSPLHF.

This sequence joins TRBV29-1 and TRBJ1-2; tentatively, D is TRBD1 (6 bases). Germline values: CDR1 SQVTM, CDR2 ANQGSEA. V was pared by 1 base and J by 4 bases, with 10 bases between. The CDR3 is made up of 13 amino acids. The CDR3 reads CSVEGGGGYGYTF. The CDR3 DNA is TGCAGCGTTGAAGGGGGAGGGGGCTATGGCTACACCTTC.

The chain links TRBV5-1 to TRBJ1-1; no clear D gene. V lost 5 bases and J 1 base, leaving 27 bases between the germline ends. Per germline, CDR1 SGHRS and CDR2 YFSETQ. CDR3 length: 19 amino acids. The CDR3 DNA follows: TGCGCCAGCAGTTGGGGATATGTGGGCCGCGTGTGGTGGAACACTGAAGCTTTCTTT. It yields the protein CASSWGYVGRVWWNTEAFF.